These 25 T cell receptor beta chains were sequenced from one sample in a study of neurological immune-mediated disorders. Each CDR3 protein gets one entry after TCRdb re-called the 5' RACE reads with MiXCR. The sample comprises 72,000 or so distinct CDR3 sequences, over 15% of which are singletons, and about 16% rests with the top ten. Sequencing was done on a sample of PBMCs. The receptor source for this set is a woman in her forties in good health.

This clonotype was seen ten or more times. The chain employs TRBV20-1 and TRBJ2-3; the match to TRBD2 covers 11 bases. The CDR3 is made up of 15 amino acids. Losses at the gene ends were 5 bases for V and 2 bases for J; bases not matched to a gene: 6. CDR1 DFQATT and CDR2 SNEGSKA come from the germline V gene (reference sequence). The CDR3 region has the DNA TGCAGTGCTGATAGCGGGGGGGCCCCCACAGATACGCAGTATTTT. Its translation is CSADSGGAPTDTQYF.

This clonotype was recorded many times. The rearrangement links TRBV5-1 to TRBJ1-6; perhaps TRBD1 as D (6 bases). Germline loops: CDR1 SGHRS, CDR2 YFSETQ. The CDR3 runs 16 residues. V dropped 0 bases and J dropped 0 bases, with 7 bases sitting between them. CDR3 sequence: CASSLEGGSYNSPLHF. The CDR3, as DNA: TGCGCCAGCAGCTTGGAGGGGGGCTCCTATAATTCACCCCTCCACTTT.

This clonotype was picked up many times. The chain links TRBV5-6 to TRBJ2-2; D ambiguous. This CDR3 spans 16 amino acids. Germline assignment: CDR1 SGHDT and CDR2 YYEEEE. V was pared by 3 bases and J by 1 base, with 13 bases between. The DNA of the CDR3 is TGTGCCAGCAGCTACTACACCGACGGGAACACCGGGGAGCTGTTTTTT. It codes for CASSYYTDGNTGELFF. The whole variable domain, filled in from reference TRBV5-6 and TRBJ2-2, reads DAGVTQSPTHLIKTRGQQVTLRCSPKSGHDTVSWYQQALGQGPQFIFQYYEEEERQRGNFPDRFSGHQFPNYSSELNVNALLLGDSALYLCASSYYTDGNTGELFFGEGSRLTVL.

There are many counts of this clonotype. The V call is TRBV20-1, the J call TRBJ2-3; D assignment may be TRBD1 or TRBD2 (5 bases each). In germline, CDR1 is DFQATT, CDR2 SNEGSKA (reference sequence). The CDR3 consists of 16 residues. Trimming shortened V by 6 bases and J by 2 bases, and 21 bases separated the two germline ends. The CDR3 region has the DNA TGCAGTGCAAGGGTGGTGGGACGGCTAGTCACAGATACGCAGTATTTT. It encodes CSARVVGRLVTDTQYF.

This clonotype has a count of ten or more. The chain combines TRBV10-2 with TRBJ2-2; D call uncertain. This CDR3 has 17 amino acids. The ends were cut back, 3 bases at V and 6 bases at J, with 20 bases in the middle. From germline, CDR1 is WSHSY and CDR2 SAAADI. Here the CDR3 DNA reads TGCGCCAGCAGTGATAGTTTTTTGGCCGGACCAGCCGGGGAGCTGTTTTTT. This encodes CASSDSFLAGPAGELFF.

The chain has TRBV7-2 and TRBJ2-3; D ambiguous. This CDR3 is 14 amino acids long. Germline-derived CDR1 and CDR2 are SGHTA and FQGNSA. V was cut by 0 bases and J by 5 bases, with 9 bases left in between. CDR3 loop: CASSLASLGDTQYF. DNA for the CDR3: TGTGCCAGCAGCTTAGCTTCATTGGGAGATACGCAGTATTTT.

This clonotype has ten or more counts. This rearrangement joins TRBV12-3 or TRBV12-4 to TRBJ1-6, with D unclear. This CDR3 region has 14 residues. V lost 3 bases to trimming and J lost 7 bases, with 10 bases between them. The DNA of the CDR3 is TGTGCCAGCAGTTTTGAAACGGGGAATTCACCCCTCCACTTT. It yields the protein CASSFETGNSPLHF.

Ten or more counts support this clonotype. The rearrangement uses TRBV9 and TRBJ1-2; 8 nucleotides align to TRBD1. This CDR3 spans 15 amino acids. Trimming cost V 3 bases and J 6 bases; bases outside gene matches: 10. Germline CDR1 is SGDLS and CDR2 is YYNGEE. CDR3 nucleotides: TGTGCCAGCAGCGCACCCCCGGACAGGGTCGATGGCTACACCTTC. This codes for CASSAPPDRVDGYTF.

This chain joins TRBV29-1 and TRBJ2-1; 8 positions match TRBD2. The CDR3 length is 12 residues. Losses at the gene ends were 1 base for V and 7 bases for J; bases not matched to a gene: 0. In germline, CDR1 is SQVTM, CDR2 ANQGSEA. Here the CDR3 DNA reads TGCAGCGTTGAAGCTAGCGGGAATGAGCAGTTCTTC. It is translated as CSVEASGNEQFF.

Points on this clonotype: Without the conserved terminal phenylalanine or tryptophan, this CDR3 likely stems from a read error. The chain combines TRBV7-2 with TRBJ1-1, with a tentative D call TRBD1 (6 bases). The germline V gene has CDR1 SGHTA and CDR2 FQGNSA. The CDR3 has 15 amino acids. V dropped 1 base and J dropped 3 bases, with 12 bases sitting between them. CDR3 amino acids: CASSLVGGGDTEAFS. The CDR3 nucleotides read TGTGCCAGCAGCTTAGTAGGGGGGGGGGACACTGAAGCTTTCTCT.

This clonotype was recorded at least ten times. The chain links TRBV4-3 to TRBJ1-2; D remains unclear. V was shortened by 0 bases and J by 13 bases, with 12 bases between the two germline ends. Per germline, CDR1 LGHNA and CDR2 YSLEER. This CDR3 has 12 residues. The CDR3 region is CASSQDGRVTTF. The CDR3 nucleotides are TGCGCCAGCAGCCAAGATGGGCGGGTCACCACCTTC.

In this sample, this clonotype turned up many times. V usage is TRBV2 and J usage is TRBJ2-2, with D possibly TRBD2 on 6 matching bases. The germline V gene has CDR1 SNHLY and CDR2 FYNNEI. The CDR3 extends over 15 amino acids. Trimming stripped 7 bases from V and 3 bases from J, with 15 bases between. The CDR3 nucleotides read TGTGCCAGCAAGGAGACTAGTCAGTACACCGGGGAGCTGTTTTTT. It encodes CASKETSQYTGELFF. Based on the CDR3 plus reference TRBV2 and TRBJ2-2, the full variable domain is EPEVTQTPSHQVTQMGQEVILRCVPISNHLYFYWYRQILGQKVEFLVSFYNNEISEKSEIFDDQFSVERPDGSNFTLKIRSTKLEDSAMYFCASKETSQYTGELFFGEGSRLTVL.

In this sample, this clonotype turned up many times. This rearrangement joins TRBV24-1 to TRBJ1-1, with 8 nucleotides matching TRBD1. V trimming: 3 bases; J trimming: 7 bases; junction bases outside the gene matches: 3. Germline V gives CDR1 KGHDR, CDR2 SFDVKD. The CDR3 loop spans 13 amino acids. Here the CDR3 DNA reads TGTGCCACCAGTGATCCCGGACAGGGTGAAGCTTTCTTT. Its translation is CATSDPGQGEAFF.

This clonotype came up many times. The CDR3 is CSARDMLAGPQETQYF. In DNA, the CDR3 is TGCAGTGCTAGAGACATGCTAGCGGGCCCTCAAGAGACCCAGTACTTC. This rearrangement joins TRBV20-1 to TRBJ2-5; TRBD2 matches 8 bases. CDR1 is DFQATT and CDR2 is SNEGSKA in the germline V gene (reference sequence). The CDR3 is 16 residues long. The V gene end was trimmed by 0 bases and the J gene end by 2 bases; junction bases not matched to a gene: 8.

This clonotype showed up many times. J is TRBJ2-7 and V is TRBV12-3 or TRBV12-4; possible D gene TRBD1, 5 bases. Trimming stripped 5 bases from V and 5 bases from J, with 7 bases between. The CDR3 has 11 residues. The CDR3, as DNA: TGTGCCAGCAGTGTACAGGACGAGCAGTACTTC. Translated, it gives CASSVQDEQYF.

This clonotype was counted ten times or more. CDR3 protein: CASRGVATGELFF. The CDR3 DNA is TGCGCCAGCAGGGGGGTTGCCACCGGGGAGCTGTTTTTT. The V and J genes are TRBV4-1 and TRBJ2-2; D assignment may be TRBD1 or TRBD2 (5 bases each). There are 13 residues in the CDR3. Deletions cut 6 bases from V and 4 bases from J, with 9 bases between. Germline CDR1 MGHRA, CDR2 YSYEKL.

This clonotype was observed many times. The CDR3 coding sequence is TGCGCCAGCAGCTTAGACCCAGGGGGGTATGGCTACACCTTC. Its protein product is CASSLDPGGYGYTF. The chain recombines TRBV5-1 with TRBJ1-2; TRBD1 agrees at 7 bases. The CDR3 spans 14 residues. Germline loops: CDR1 SGHRS, CDR2 YFSETQ. J was trimmed by 5 bases and V by 2 bases; bases with no gene match: 6.

This clonotype occurred many times. The V call is TRBV7-2, the J call TRBJ1-3; possibly TRBD1 for D (6 bases). V was pared by 5 bases and J by 4 bases, with 21 bases between. The germline gives CDR1 SGHTA, CDR2 FQGNSA. This CDR3 has 17 residues. CDR3 nucleotide sequence: TGTGCCAGCAGCACGGGCAGGGGAATCAGGGCAGGAAACACCATATATTTT. This gives the protein CASSTGRGIRAGNTIYF.

This clonotype was counted at least ten times. The CDR3 DNA reads as TGCAGTGCTAGGGGTCCAGATAGAGAGACCCAGTACTTC. Translation gives CSARGPDRETQYF. V usage is TRBV20-1 and J usage is TRBJ2-5; D is unresolved. The CDR3 consists of 13 residues. Germline V CDR1 and CDR2: DFQATT, SNEGSKA (reference sequence). V was pared by 3 bases and J by 4 bases, with 12 bases between.

This clonotype was observed at least ten times. This sequence joins TRBV5-5 and TRBJ1-2; a weak D match, TRBD1 (6 bases). V lost 3 bases and J lost 6, with 15 bases in between. This CDR3 comprises 14 residues. The germline gives CDR1 SGHKS, CDR2 YYEKEE (reference sequence). The CDR3 spells CASSWGPLEDGYTF. CDR3 coding DNA: TGTGCCAGCAGCTGGGGGCCGCTGGAGGATGGCTACACCTTC.

There are many counts of this clonotype. V and J are TRBV2 and TRBJ1-3, with D perhaps matching TRBD1 (5 bases). The CDR3 is 16 amino acids. Trimming removed 4 bases from V and 0 bases from J, with 13 bases in between. In germline, CDR1 is SNHLY, CDR2 FYNNEI. CDR3 nucleotides: TGTGCCAGCAGTGGGGGACGGGGCTACTCTGGAAACACCATATATTTT. Protein sequence: CASSGGRGYSGNTIYF.

This clonotype was seen at least ten times. This chain links TRBV5-1 with TRBJ2-1; D tentatively reads TRBD1 or TRBD2 (5 bases each). This CDR3 is built from 15 residues. V was clipped by 0 bases and J by 0 bases, with 7 bases between them. CDR1 and CDR2 from the germline V gene are SGHRS and YFSETQ. CDR3 coding DNA: TGCGCCAGCAGCTTGGGGGGGTTCTCCTACAATGAGCAGTTCTTC. It codes for CASSLGGFSYNEQFF.

In this sample, this clonotype turned up many times. The chain couples TRBV14 to TRBJ2-2; TRBD1 aligns across 9 bases. Trimming took 2 bases from V and 4 from J; bases not matched to a gene: 2. The CDR3 is 15 residues long. Germline loops: CDR1 SGHDN, CDR2 FVKESK. This chain's CDR3 is CASSQYRGPTGELFF. CDR3 nucleotide sequence: TGTGCCAGCAGCCAATACAGGGGGCCCACCGGGGAGCTGTTTTTT.

This clonotype was counted ten times or more. The chain carries TRBV2 and TRBJ2-7; 7 bases fit TRBD1. This CDR3 is built from 12 residues. The germline V gene encodes CDR1 SNHLY and CDR2 FYNNEI. V lost 8 bases to trimming and J lost 7 bases; unmatched junction nucleotides: 8. The CDR3 DNA sequence: TGTGCCAGCTGCAGACAGGGTGCAGAGCAGTACTTC. It yields the protein CASCRQGAEQYF.

This clonotype showed up many times. This sequence joins TRBV18 and TRBJ2-1; D is unresolved. This CDR3 is 13 amino acids long. Trimming removed 3 bases from V and 0 bases from J, with 3 bases in between. CDR1 is KGHSH, CDR2 LQKENI, per germline. The CDR3 loop is CASSPLSYNEQFF. The DNA for the CDR3 is TGTGCCAGCTCACCCCTCTCCTACAATGAGCAGTTCTTC.